This T cell receptor (beta chain) was recovered during a study of T cell changes during pregnancy in multiple sclerosis. This clone was recorded only once. Produced via immunoSEQ multiplex PCR; TCRdb's table is partial and in-frame only. Here the sample spans roughly 75,000 clones, around nine tenths being singletons. The CDR3 contains 16 residues. The germline CDR1 and CDR2 sequences are MNHEY and SMNVEV (reference sequence). The V end lost 0 bases, the J end lost 8 bases, and 14 bases lay between the germline ends. This clonotype was sampled from a female donor with multiple sclerosis, enrolled in a pregnancy study. Here the sequenced sample was peripheral blood, taken before pregnancy. The chain carries TRBV27 and TRBJ1-6; TRBD1 is a possible D gene (5 bases). CDR3 nucleotides: TGTGCCAGCAGTTTATCCCCAGGGCCCCATTATTCACCCCTCCACTTT. Translating gives CASSLSPGPHYSPLHF.